The following is a T cell receptor (beta chain) sequence with its context. The data stem from a study of STAT5B mutations in CD4+ large granular lymphocyte leukemia. Sequencing was performed with immunoSEQ multiplex PCR; in TCRdb, only in-frame clones are kept and a portion is missing. In the table there are roughly 6,700 clones, about 74% of which are singletons. Input material: PBMCs. This receptor was taken from a woman between 65 and 79 years old with CD4+ T-cell large granular lymphocyte leukemia.

As DNA, the CDR3 is TGTGCCAGCAGTGGGGTCTCTGGAAACACCATATATTTT. It yields the protein CASSGVSGNTIYF. The chain is built from TRBV6-1 and TRBJ1-3; D gene unclear. Germline V lookup: CDR1 MNHNS, CDR2 SASEGT. V was cut by 4 bases and J by 0 bases, with 4 bases left in between. This CDR3 spans 13 amino acids.